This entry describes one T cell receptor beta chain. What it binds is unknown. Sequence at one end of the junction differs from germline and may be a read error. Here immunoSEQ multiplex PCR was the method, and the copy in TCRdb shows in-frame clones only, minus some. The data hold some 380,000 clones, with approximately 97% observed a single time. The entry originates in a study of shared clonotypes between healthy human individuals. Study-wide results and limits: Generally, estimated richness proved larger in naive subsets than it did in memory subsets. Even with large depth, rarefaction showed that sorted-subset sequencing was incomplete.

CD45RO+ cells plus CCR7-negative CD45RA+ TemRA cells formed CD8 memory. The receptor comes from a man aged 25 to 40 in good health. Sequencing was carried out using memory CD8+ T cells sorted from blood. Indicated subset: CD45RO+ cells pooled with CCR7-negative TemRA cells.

The CDR3 DNA is TGCAGAGCTAGCGGCCAAGAGACCCAGTACTTC. Encoded protein: CRASGQETQYF. The chain couples TRBV20-1 to TRBJ2-5; 7 positions match TRBD2. Germline values: CDR1 DFQATT, CDR2 SNEGSKA (reference sequence). The CDR3 loop spans 11 amino acids.